This paragraph reports one T cell receptor beta chain. The data were taken from a study of blood T cell repertoires in COVID-19. About the study: Specimens from acute and convalescent COVID-19 originated in the United States, Italy and Spain. In each case, the material was cDNA or gDNA derived from T cells, B-cell-depleted T cells, or PBMCs.

In the original processing: Reference gene primer amplification gave estimated nucleated cell counts. Method: immunoSEQ multiplex PCR; TCRdb's copy keeps in-frame clones and lacks some. That table supplies the V and J calls and clone size; D and trimming were determined from the DNA. The sample includes 20,000 to 25,000 clones, roughly nine tenths of them seen just once. In germline, CDR1 is SGHRS, CDR2 YFSETQ. CDR3 length equals 16 residues. V lost 6 bases and J lost 5; bases outside the gene matches: 15. Sequencing was performed on peripheral blood. V is TRBV5-1 and J is TRBJ2-5; 8 nucleotides match TRBD2. This receptor was identified in a human donor with active COVID-19. The donor label of this sample is uncertain. This CDR3 reads CASTWEIAGSAETQYF. The DNA of the CDR3 is TGCGCCAGCACCTGGGAGATAGCGGGATCGGCGGAGACCCAGTACTTC.